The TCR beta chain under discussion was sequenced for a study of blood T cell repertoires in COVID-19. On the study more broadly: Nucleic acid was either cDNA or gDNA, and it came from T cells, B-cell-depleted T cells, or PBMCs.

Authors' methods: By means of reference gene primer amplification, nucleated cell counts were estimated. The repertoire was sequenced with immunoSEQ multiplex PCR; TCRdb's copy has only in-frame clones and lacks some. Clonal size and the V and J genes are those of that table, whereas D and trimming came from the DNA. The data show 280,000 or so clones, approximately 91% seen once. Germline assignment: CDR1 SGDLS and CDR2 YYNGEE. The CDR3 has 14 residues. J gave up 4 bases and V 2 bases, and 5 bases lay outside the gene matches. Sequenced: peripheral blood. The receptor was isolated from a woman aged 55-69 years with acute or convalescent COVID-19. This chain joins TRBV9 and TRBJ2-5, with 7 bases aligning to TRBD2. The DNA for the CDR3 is TGTGCCAGCAGCGTGGGGTCGGGGGGAGAGACCCAGTACTTC. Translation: CASSVGSGGETQYF.